These 13 T cell receptor beta chains came from one sample sequenced in a study of shared clonotypes between healthy human individuals. The protocol was immunoSEQ multiplex PCR, while the TCRdb copy is restricted to in-frame clones and leaves out a portion. Of about 490,000 clones in the sample, 65% to 85% were seen once. Material for sequencing was PBMCs. All receptors derive from a woman in her 40s in good health. Some clones in this sample may be carry-over from other donors' samples.

The chain links TRBV5-1 to TRBJ2-3, with D hard to call. From germline, CDR1 is SGHRS and CDR2 YFSETQ. The V and J ends lost 1 base and 2 bases respectively, with 8 bases between them. The CDR3 runs to 14 residues. The CDR3 coding sequence is TGCGCCAGCAGCTTGTGGGAAAACACAGATACGCAGTATTTT. Protein sequence: CASSLWENTDTQYF.

Details on this clone: This CDR3 is also generated by other DNA sequences in the sample. The chain employs TRBV7-3 and TRBJ2-5; D remains ambiguous. V was trimmed by 5 bases and J by 0 bases, leaving 10 bases between them. Per the germline V gene, CDR1 is SGHTA and CDR2 is FQGTGA. The CDR3 spans 14 residues. CDR3 coding DNA: TGTGCCAGCAGCCTATCCCGGGACCAAGAGACCCAGTACTTC. Residues: CASSLSRDQETQYF.

This clone was found a few times. This rearrangement joins TRBV28 to TRBJ1-5, with D perhaps matching TRBD1 (6 bases). The CDR3 contains 14 residues. V was pared by 6 bases and J by 9 bases, with 18 bases between. Germline CDR1 reads MDHEN; CDR2 reads SYDVKM. The CDR3 protein is CASRTGTIPLPQHF. The CDR3 DNA sequence: TGTGCCAGCAGGACCGGGACAATCCCGCTGCCCCAGCATTTT.

Comment on this clone: A read error is likely here: a far larger clone is one base away. The V call is TRBV11-2, the J call TRBJ2-5; 12 bases align to TRBD2. V was pared by 1 base and J by 6 bases, with 12 bases of the junction left unmatched. The CDR3 runs 18 residues. CDR1 SGHAT and CDR2 FQNNGV come from the germline V gene. CDR3 amino acids: CASSLGGLAGGLGKTQYF. In nucleotides, the CDR3 is TGTGCCAGCAGCTTAGGCGGCCTAGCGGGAGGGCTGGGGAAGACCCAGTACTTC.

This clone was counted only a few times. Within the sample, other DNA sequences also encode this same CDR3. V and J are TRBV19 and TRBJ1-5; D is possibly TRBD1 (5 bases). Germline CDR1 is LNHDA and CDR2 is SQIVND (reference sequence). This CDR3 comprises 13 residues. Deletions cut 2 bases from V and 4 bases from J, with 6 bases between. In nucleotides, the CDR3 is TGTGCCAGTAGTATAAGGGGAAATCAGCCCCAGCATTTT. The encoded protein is CASSIRGNQPQHF.

The V gene is TRBV28, the J gene TRBJ2-3; TRBD1 aligns across 9 bases. CDR1 and CDR2 (germline): MDHEN, SYDVKM. The CDR3 totals 15 residues. V trimming: 2 bases; J trimming: 4 bases; junction bases outside the gene matches: 4. In DNA, the CDR3 is TGTGCCAGCAGTTTACCCGGGACAGGGTCAGATACGCAGTATTTT. This translates into CASSLPGTGSDTQYF.

This clone was picked up a small number of times. With a far larger clone one base away, a read error is the likely cause. Other DNA sequences in this sample translate to the same CDR3. The chain employs TRBV7-9 and TRBJ1-1, with D perhaps TRBD1 (6 bases). The CDR3 consists of 15 residues. The germline V gene encodes CDR1 SEHNR and CDR2 FQNEAQ (reference sequence). The ends were cut back, 5 bases at V and 4 bases at J, with 17 bases in the middle. In DNA form, the CDR3 reads TGTGCCAGCAGCCAAGATAACAGGGCAGGCACTGAAGCTTTCTTT. It encodes CASSQDNRAGTEAFF.

In this sample, this clone turned up a few times. J is TRBJ1-4 and V is TRBV18, with a weak D call TRBD1 (5 bases). CDR1 is KGHSH, CDR2 LQKENI, per germline. Trimming pared 1 base from V and 8 bases from J, leaving 11 bases between. This CDR3 is 14 amino acids long. The CDR3 DNA follows: TGTGCCAGCTCACCACAGGGGCTCGGAGAAAAACTGTTTTTT. Translation: CASSPQGLGEKLFF. The full variable domain, with the rest looked up from reference TRBV18 and TRBJ1-4, is NAGVMQNPRHLVRRRGQEARLRCSPMKGHSHVYWYRQLPEEGLKFMVYLQKENIIDESGMPKERFSAEFPKEGPSILRIQQVVRGDSAAYFCASSPQGLGEKLFFGSGTQLSVL.

With regard to this clone: One base separates it from a far larger clone, so it is likely a read error. The genes are TRBV7-2 and TRBJ2-6, with 9 bases matching TRBD2. The V gene end was trimmed by 3 bases and the J gene end by 2 bases; junction bases not matched to a gene: 2. The CDR3 extends over 16 amino acids. Germline V CDR1 and CDR2: SGHTA, FQGNSA. The DNA for the CDR3 is TGTGCCAGCAGCTTTAGCGGGAGCGCTGGGGCCAACGTCCTGACTTTC. Its translation: CASSFSGSAGANVLTF.

The chain uses TRBV2 and TRBJ2-7, with D possibly matching TRBD1 (6 bases). With 7 bases removed from V and 2 bases from J, the gap between germline ends came to 15 bases. Germline V CDR1 and CDR2: SNHLY, FYNNEI. The CDR3 runs to 14 residues. CDR3 region: CASTLETGPYEQYF. In DNA, the CDR3 is TGTGCCAGCACCCTGGAGACAGGTCCCTACGAGCAGTACTTC. Full variable domain (missing parts from reference TRBV2 and TRBJ2-7): EPEVTQTPSHQVTQMGQEVILRCVPISNHLYFYWYRQILGQKVEFLVSFYNNEISEKSEIFDDQFSVERPDGSNFTLKIRSTKLEDSAMYFCASTLETGPYEQYFGPGTRLTVT.

This clone is a singleton in its sample. The likely explanation is a read error, given a far larger clone one base away. This sequence joins TRBV6-1 and TRBJ2-7; the match to TRBD1 covers 9 bases. The CDR3 is made up of 13 amino acids. Unmatched junction bases numbered 7, after V lost 10 bases and J lost 3 bases. Per germline, CDR1 MNHNS and CDR2 SASEGT. In DNA form, the CDR3 reads TGTGCCAACAACCCGACAGGGGGCTACGAGCAGTACTTC. This sequence encodes CANNPTGGYEQYF.

V and J are TRBV7-2 and TRBJ2-3, with 12 bases matching TRBD2. This CDR3 has 16 amino acids. After removal of 3 bases from V and 5 bases from J, the junction contained 6 bases not matched to a gene. Germline values: CDR1 SGHTA, CDR2 FQGNSA. The CDR3 DNA follows: TGTGCCAGCAGCTTTCGACTAGCGGGAGTGGTAGATACGCAGTATTTT. Its protein is CASSFRLAGVVDTQYF.

This clone was detected many times. Other nucleotide sequences in the sample specify the same CDR3. V is TRBV25-1 and J is TRBJ1-1, with TRBD1 identical over 9 bases. Germline loops: CDR1 MGHDK, CDR2 SYGVNS. CDR3 length: 13 amino acids. Trimming cost V 10 bases and J 4 bases; bases outside gene matches: 7. The CDR3 loop is CAKQGARSTEAFF. CDR3 bases: TGTGCCAAACAGGGGGCGAGAAGCACTGAAGCTTTCTTT. Full variable domain (missing parts from reference TRBV25-1 and TRBJ1-1): EADIYQTPRYLVIGTGKKITLECSQTMGHDKMYWYQQDPGMELHLIHYSYGVNSTEKGDLSSESTVSRIRTEHFPLTLESARPSHTSQYLCAKQGARSTEAFFGQGTRLTVV.